The clone carrying this T cell receptor (beta chain) occurred many times. The cDNA was generated through 5'RACE incorporating 10-nucleotide random UMIs. TCRdb used MiXCR to reprocess the 5' RACE reads, holding one entry per CDR3 protein. The data show some 49,000 distinct CDR3 sequences, more than 8.5% seen once. This specimen comes from a study of neurological immune-mediated disorders. Time point noted: longitudinal time-point 1 (baseline). Healthy controls consisted of blood bank volunteers in Maryland, USA. After removal of 3 bases from V and 0 bases from J, the junction contained 5 bases not matched to a gene. Germline V gene data show CDR1 as SQVTM and CDR2 as ANQGSEA. CDR3 size: 15 residues.

This sequence originates from a middle-aged woman in good health. Material for sequencing was PBMCs. The genes are TRBV29-1 and TRBJ2-1, with 7 nucleotides matching TRBD1. The CDR3, as DNA: TGCAGCGTTGAGGGCAGGGGGAGCTCCTACAATGAGCAGTTCTTC. This encodes CSVEGRGSSYNEQFF.